These 19 T cell receptor beta chains were all obtained from the same sample, sequenced in a study of identical twins. TCRdb re-derived calls from the 5' RACE reads in MiXCR, one entry per CDR3 protein. There are roughly 570,000 distinct CDR3 sequences in the sample; nearly 10% occur only once, and approximately 3.2% lies in the top ten. Another study also made use of these data, one on yellow fever vaccine responses in identical twins.

Specimen: PBMCs. The receptors shown here come from a woman under 30 in good health.

This chain joins TRBV19 and TRBJ2-5; D unclear. The CDR3 covers 12 residues. Trimming took 5 bases from V and 5 from J, leaving 9 bases between them. The germline CDR1 and CDR2 sequences are LNHDA and SQIVND (reference sequence). The CDR3 DNA follows: TGTGCCAGTAGTTCCGATATGGAGACCCAGTACTTC. It is translated as CASSSDMETQYF.

The rearrangement links TRBV11-3 to TRBJ2-2; no clear D gene. The CDR3 runs 12 residues. Trimming left V 5 bases short and J 8 bases short, with 9 bases between. The germline V gene encodes CDR1 SGHNT and CDR2 YENEEA. DNA for the CDR3: TGTGCCAGCAGCCGTGGGGAAGGGGAGCTGTTTTTT. This sequence encodes CASSRGEGELFF.

This chain's CDR3 is CAISSTGNEQFF. The CDR3 coding sequence is TGTGCCATCAGTTCGACAGGGAATGAGCAGTTCTTC. The chain is built from TRBV10-3 and TRBJ2-1; TRBD1 aligns across 7 bases. Germline CDR1 is ENHRY and CDR2 is SYGVKD. Trimming cost V 5 bases and J 7 bases; bases outside gene matches: 2. The CDR3 is 12 residues long.

This clonotype occurred a few times. V is TRBV7-9 and J is TRBJ1-1; unclear D gene. Trimming cost V 3 bases and J 0 bases, with 11 bases left between them. Germline V gives CDR1 SEHNR, CDR2 FQNEAQ (reference sequence). The CDR3 consists of 15 residues. In DNA, the CDR3 is TGTGCCAGCAGCTTGTTAGGTGGCATGAACACTGAAGCTTTCTTT. Its translation: CASSLLGGMNTEAFF.

The CDR3 here is CASSSEMPSSYNEQFF. The CDR3 DNA reads TGTGCCAGCAGCTCGGAGATGCCCAGCTCCTACAATGAGCAGTTCTTC. J is TRBJ2-1 and V is TRBV7-9; D not certain. The CDR3 consists of 16 residues. The germline V gene encodes CDR1 SEHNR and CDR2 FQNEAQ (reference sequence). The V end was cut by 4 bases, the J end by 0 bases, with 13 bases between.

The chain joins TRBV6-2 or TRBV6-3 to TRBJ2-1; TRBD2 matches at 14 bases. Per the germline V gene, CDR1 is MNHEY and CDR2 is SVGEGT. V lost 4 bases, J lost 0 bases, and 2 bases stayed unmatched. The CDR3 is made up of 17 amino acids. CDR3 sequence: CASSSGLAGVSYNEQFF. CDR3 sequence (DNA): TGTGCCAGCAGTTCGGGACTAGCGGGAGTCTCCTACAATGAGCAGTTCTTC.

The V call is TRBV28, the J call TRBJ2-1; D not certain. The CDR3 has 17 residues. V lost 3 bases to trimming and J lost 0 bases, with 15 bases between them. CDR1 is MDHEN and CDR2 is SYDVKM in the germline V gene. The CDR3 sequence: CASSFSPRIVSYNEQFF. CDR3 nucleotides: TGTGCCAGCAGTTTTAGTCCCCGGATAGTCTCCTACAATGAGCAGTTCTTC. Combining the CDR3 with reference TRBV28 and TRBJ2-1 gives the whole variable domain DVKVTQSSRYLVKRTGEKVFLECVQDMDHENMFWYRQDPGLGLRLIYFSYDVKMKEKGDIPEGYSVSREKKERFSLILESASTNQTSMYLCASSFSPRIVSYNEQFFGPGTRLTVL.

The chain couples TRBV7-2 to TRBJ2-7; TRBD2 agrees at 8 bases. CDR1 and CDR2 (germline): SGHTA, FQGNSA. The V segment lost 4 bases and the J segment 3 bases; nucleotides outside the gene matches: 8. CDR3 length: 15 residues. CDR3 sequence: CASSWIAGSGYEQYF. CDR3 sequence (DNA): TGTGCCAGCAGCTGGATAGCGGGATCGGGCTACGAGCAGTACTTC.

The gene calls are TRBV14 and TRBJ2-1; no reliable D call. CDR1 and CDR2 (germline): SGHDN, FVKESK. V lost 0 bases, J lost 0 bases, and 9 bases lay in between. The CDR3 sequence is 16 residues long. The CDR3 spells CASSQDWSGSYNEQFF. The CDR3 nucleotides read TGTGCCAGCAGCCAAGACTGGTCCGGCTCCTACAATGAGCAGTTCTTC. The full variable domain, in which reference TRBV14 and TRBJ2-1 provide the parts outside the CDR3, is EAGVTQFPSHSVIEKGQTVTLRCDPISGHDNLYWYRRVMGKEIKFLLHFVKESKQDESGMPNNRFLAERTGGTYSTLKVQPAELEDSGVYFCASSQDWSGSYNEQFFGPGTRLTVL.

The rearrangement links TRBV10-3 to TRBJ2-3, with a possible D match to TRBD2 (5 bases). V gave up 5 bases and J gave up 0 bases, with 15 bases separating them. CDR1 and CDR2 from the germline V gene are ENHRY and SYGVKD. The CDR3 consists of 16 residues. The CDR3 loop reads CAISPGRGVSTDTQYF. The CDR3 bases are TGTGCCATCAGTCCCGGTCGGGGAGTAAGCACAGATACGCAGTATTTT.

This clonotype appeared many times. V usage is TRBV4-1 and J usage is TRBJ2-2; no clear D. The CDR3 is 15 amino acids. Trimming shortened V by 3 bases and J by 5 bases, and 13 bases separated the two germline ends. CDR1 and CDR2 (germline): MGHRA, YSYEKL. The CDR3 spells CASSHSGGATGELFF. The CDR3 region has the DNA TGCGCCAGCAGCCATAGTGGCGGAGCAACCGGGGAGCTGTTTTTT.

The chain has TRBV5-5 and TRBJ2-7, with 8 bases identical to TRBD1. There are 16 residues in the CDR3. V was clipped by 1 base and J by 4 bases; unmatched bases: 10. The V gene's germline CDR1 is SGHKS and CDR2 YYEKEE (reference sequence). The CDR3 loop is CASSLLSGQGLYEQYF. In nucleotides, the CDR3 is TGTGCCAGCAGCTTGTTGTCCGGACAGGGTTTATACGAGCAGTACTTC.

This clonotype was seen many times. This rearrangement joins TRBV29-1 to TRBJ2-2; TRBD2 matches 8 bases. The CDR3 is 15 amino acids. With V trimmed by 4 bases and J by 5 bases, 9 bases remained unmatched. Germline loops: CDR1 SQVTM, CDR2 ANQGSEA. The CDR3 region is CSVGVGGAVTGELFF. The CDR3 coding sequence is TGCAGCGTTGGAGTCGGGGGGGCCGTGACCGGGGAGCTGTTTTTT.

This clonotype was seen more than once but under ten times. The chain couples TRBV2 to TRBJ2-3; 8 bases agree with TRBD1. The CDR3 sequence is 16 residues long. Looked up from germline, CDR1 is SNHLY and CDR2 is FYNNEI. Unmatched junction bases numbered 7, after V lost 1 base and J lost 4 bases. In DNA, the CDR3 is TGTGCCAGCAGTGAAGAGACAGGGGTAAACGCAGATACGCAGTATTTT. It specifies CASSEETGVNADTQYF.

The gene calls are TRBV20-1 and TRBJ2-7, with 14 nucleotides matching TRBD2. This CDR3 region has 16 residues. The V and J ends lost 5 bases and 3 bases, in that order; junction bases with no gene match: 9. Germline values: CDR1 DFQATT, CDR2 SNEGSKA (reference sequence). This CDR3 is CSAEGLAGDIFYEQYF. CDR3 in DNA: TGCAGTGCTGAGGGACTAGCGGGAGACATCTTCTACGAGCAGTACTTC.

This clonotype was seen many times. The V gene is TRBV7-2, the J gene TRBJ2-2; D is possibly TRBD1 (6 bases). Trimming took 4 bases from V and 7 from J, leaving 16 bases between them. Germline values: CDR1 SGHTA, CDR2 FQGNSA. CDR3 length: 15 amino acids. CDR3 sequence: CASSSGQISIGELFF. The CDR3 DNA follows: TGTGCCAGCAGCTCCGGACAGATTAGTATCGGGGAGCTGTTTTTT.

In this sample, this clonotype turned up a few times. V is TRBV7-8 and J is TRBJ2-3, with 11 bases matching TRBD2. Trimming removed 0 bases from V and 6 bases from J; junction bases left unmatched: 2. Germline CDR1 and CDR2: SGHVS and FQNEAQ. This CDR3 has 15 amino acids. This chain's CDR3 is CASSLAASGGDTQYF. In DNA, the CDR3 is TGTGCCAGCAGCTTAGCGGCTAGCGGGGGGGATACGCAGTATTTT.

Ten or more counts support this clonotype. The chain carries TRBV12-3 or TRBV12-4 and TRBJ2-2; D unresolved. Trimming stripped 3 bases from V and 3 bases from J, with 14 bases between. The CDR3 length is 16 residues. CDR3 protein: CASSFSADRYTGELFF. CDR3 DNA sequence: TGTGCCAGCAGTTTCAGCGCGGACCGATACACCGGGGAGCTGTTTTTT.

This clonotype was detected only a few times. The rearrangement joins TRBV15 to TRBJ2-7; 7 bases are shared with TRBD1. This CDR3 contains 14 residues. The trim removed 5 bases at V and 0 bases at J, leaving 4 bases unmatched. Germline V lookup: CDR1 LNHNV, CDR2 YYDKDF (reference sequence). CDR3 bases: TGTGCCACCAGCGGGGGACAGAACTCCTACGAGCAGTACTTC. Protein sequence: CATSGGQNSYEQYF.